This is a list of T cell receptor beta chains from one sample in a study of cytomegalovirus exposure and HLA in healthy donors. Generated by immunoSEQ multiplex PCR, the TCRdb table keeps only in-frame clones and is missing some. The data contain 150,000 to 200,000 clones, roughly 80% of them singletons. Material for sequencing was PBMCs. These TCRs come from a woman between 40 and 55 years old in good health and CMV-seropositive. CDR3s include the opening cysteine and the closing phenylalanine or tryptophan. The order of the fields is clone size, V gene, J gene, D gene, CDR3 protein, CDR3 DNA. The D gene is left open where the match is weak. Expanded clones are given a class, and other clones once, few, many or no size at all.

size: .
V: TRBV7-2
J: TRBJ2-6
D: .
CDR3: CASSLLALQISGANVLTF
DNA: TGTGCCAGCAGCTTATTGGCCCTCCAGATATCTGGGGCCAACGTCCTGACTTTC

size: .
V: TRBV28
J: TRBJ1-5
D: .
CDR3: CASSLAGFAGNQPQHF
DNA: TGTGCCAGCAGTTTAGCAGGGTTCGCGGGCAATCAGCCCCAGCATTTT

size: few
V: TRBV28
J: TRBJ2-7
D: .
CDR3: CATAPGLLGYEQYF
DNA: TGTGCCACCGCCCCAGGACTGCTCGGCTACGAGCAGTACTTC

size: .
V: TRBV2
J: TRBJ2-7
D: .
CDR3: CASSPQRVSYEQYF
DNA: TGTGCCAGCAGTCCCCAGCGGGTATCCTACGAGCAGTACTTC

size: .
V: TRBV4-2
J: TRBJ2-2
D: .
CDR3: CASSQDRGAGELFF
DNA: TGTGCCAGCAGCCAAGATCGCGGGGCCGGGGAGCTGTTTTTT

size: .
V: TRBV27
J: TRBJ2-3
D: TRBD1
CDR3: CASSLKTGGTDTQYF
DNA: TGTGCCAGCAGTTTAAAGACAGGGGGCACAGATACGCAGTATTTT

size: once
V: TRBV5-1
J: TRBJ1-5
D: .
CDR3: CASSLDDSYDQPQHF
DNA: TGCGCCAGCAGCTTGGATGACAGTTACGATCAGCCCCAGCATTTT

size: .
V: TRBV11-1
J: TRBJ2-3
D: .
CDR3: CASSPGTDTQYF
DNA: TGTGCCAGCAGTCCAGGGACAGATACGCAGTATTTT

size: .
V: TRBV20-1
J: TRBJ2-7
D: .
CDR3: CSALNSEQYF
DNA: TGCAGTGCTCTTAATAGCGAGCAGTACTTC

size: .
V: TRBV27
J: TRBJ2-7
D: TRBD2
CDR3: CASSLGLAGDFKYF
DNA: TGTGCCAGCAGTTTAGGACTAGCGGGAGATTTTAAGTACTTC

size: few
V: TRBV6-5
J: TRBJ2-7
D: TRBD1
CDR3: CASSRGTGVREQYF
DNA: TGTGCCAGCAGTCGCGGGACAGGGGTAAGGGAGCAGTACTTC

size: .
V: TRBV5-6
J: TRBJ1-4
D: TRBD1
CDR3: CASSGLTGTNEKLFF
DNA: TGTGCCAGCAGCGGATTGACAGGGACTAATGAAAAACTGTTTTTT

size: .
V: TRBV28
J: TRBJ1-1
D: TRBD1
CDR3: CASSASTGVGTEAFF
DNA: TGTGCCAGCAGTGCGTCCACAGGGGTTGGCACTGAAGCTTTCTTT

size: .
V: TRBV7-3
J: TRBJ1-3
D: TRBD1
CDR3: CASSPTGDISGNTIYF
DNA: TGTGCCAGCAGCCCAACAGGGGATATCTCTGGAAACACCATATATTTT

size: .
V: TRBV2
J: TRBJ1-2
D: TRBD1
CDR3: CASSEAGARGLGTDGYTF
DNA: TGTGCCAGCAGTGAAGCCGGCGCTCGTGGGCTAGGGACAGATGGCTACACCTTC

size: .
V: TRBV7-2
J: TRBJ2-5
D: TRBD2
CDR3: CASSVLAGARTQYF
DNA: TGTGCCAGCAGCGTACTAGCGGGGGCGAGGACCCAGTACTTC

size: few
V: TRBV7-3
J: TRBJ1-1
D: .
CDR3: CASSSSNTEAFF
DNA: TGTGCCAGCAGCTCATCGAACACTGAAGCTTTCTTT

size: .
V: TRBV28
J: TRBJ1-2
D: TRBD1
CDR3: CACKGAPRQGGYTF
DNA: TGTGCCTGCAAGGGGGCCCCCCGGCAAGGTGGCTACACCTTC

size: .
V: TRBV10-3
J: TRBJ2-3
D: TRBD1
CDR3: CAIGAGGQTDTQYF
DNA: TGTGCCATCGGCGCAGGGGGTCAAACAGATACGCAGTATTTT

size: .
V: TRBV15
J: TRBJ2-2
D: TRBD2
CDR3: CATSRGGATGGLTGELFF
DNA: TGTGCCACCAGCAGAGGGGGGGCGACGGGAGGGCTTACCGGGGAGCTGTTTTTT

size: .
V: TRBV28
J: TRBJ1-1
D: TRBD1
CDR3: CASNRGPVTEAFF
DNA: TGTGCCAGCAACAGGGGGCCGGTCACTGAAGCTTTCTTT

size: once
V: TRBV28
J: TRBJ2-7
D: TRBD2
CDR3: CASSETAVLAGDEQYF
DNA: TGTGCCAGCAGCGAAACTGCGGTTCTAGCGGGAGATGAGCAGTACTTC